The clone carrying this T cell receptor (beta chain) was recorded many times. This record comes from a study of blood T cell repertoires in COVID-19. Study at large: From the United States, Italy and Spain came samples of acute and convalescent COVID-19.

Per the original data handling: Amplification from reference gene primers served as the basis for estimated nucleated cell counts. Using immunoSEQ multiplex PCR, the repertoire was profiled, and TCRdb retains in-frame clones only, with some absent. The D gene and trimming were derived from the DNA, and the V and J assignments and clone size from that table. The sample contains approximately 500,000 clones, 89% of which appear only once. The TCR was taken from a man between 18 and 29 years old with COVID-19, enrolled during active disease. The specimen sequenced was peripheral blood.

The CDR3, as DNA: TGTGCCAGCAGCCAAGAAGGTGCTAGACTGAACACCGGGGAGCTGTTTTTT. It codes for CASSQEGARLNTGELFF. This chain joins TRBV4-2 and TRBJ2-2; the D is unclear. The CDR3 covers 17 residues. Trimming took off 0 bases at V and 1 base at J, with 12 bases between the two ends. CDR1 is LGHNA, CDR2 YNFKEQ, per germline.